This entry features one TCR beta chain sequence. Its matching antigen is unknown. The sample is drawn from a study of chemoradiotherapy in HPV16-positive cancers. Study details: A couple of HPV16-positive patients' cells yielded candidate HPV-specific clones and common motifs.

Findings of the study overall: Candidate HPV-specific clones and E7-related TCR motifs grew in tumor during treatment.

The repertoire was sequenced with immunoSEQ multiplex PCR; TCRdb's copy has only in-frame clones and lacks some. The data show about 22,000 clones, 73% seen once. CDR1 is LNHDA and CDR2 is SQIVND in the germline V gene (reference sequence). V was shortened by 4 bases and J by 2 bases, with 11 bases between the two germline ends. This CDR3 comprises 14 residues. The origin of this receptor is a human donor with HPV-associated anogenital cancer. The chain uses TRBV19 and TRBJ1-1, with a tentative D call TRBD1 (5 bases). Collection took place from a patient who underwent chemoradiotherapy. CDR3 nucleotide sequence: TGTGCCAGTAGTAGATCACAGGTCAACACTGAAGCTTTCTTT. Its translation: CASSRSQVNTEAFF. The whole variable domain, filled in from reference TRBV19 and TRBJ1-1, reads DGGITQSPKYLFRKEGQNVTLSCEQNLNHDAMYWYRQDPGQGLRLIYYSQIVNDFQKGDIAEGYSVSREKKESFPLTVTSAQKNPTAFYLCASSRSQVNTEAFFGQGTRLTVV.